This section outlines one T cell receptor (beta chain) sequence together with its context. As yet, its antigen is unknown. Using immunoSEQ multiplex PCR, the repertoire was profiled, and TCRdb retains in-frame clones only, with some absent. The sample holds more than 130,000 clones; approximately 90% are singletons and the top ten take roughly 3.6%. This CDR3 has 15 amino acids. J gave up 4 bases and V 4 bases, and 9 bases lay outside the gene matches. Germline V gene lookup returns CDR1 LGHNA and CDR2 YNFKEQ. This entry belongs to a study of T cell responses to AZD1222 COVID-19 vaccine. The study's findings and limits: Clonal diversity was possibly underestimated, and white British individuals and females predominated among donors.

This sample comprised peripheral blood, obtained on day 0 of AZD1222 vaccination. The source of this sequence is an adult in good health. The rearrangement uses TRBV4-2 and TRBJ2-7, with TRBD2 matching over 8 bases. The chain's CDR3 is CASSLRRGGAYEQYF. As DNA, the CDR3 is TGTGCCAGCAGCCTTCGTCGGGGGGGTGCTTACGAGCAGTACTTC.